One sample yielded the 16 T cell receptor beta chains listed below, sequenced in a study of Ad26.COV2.S vaccination and SARS-CoV-2 variants. TCRdb keeps only in-frame clones here, not all; method: immunoSEQ multiplex PCR. The table includes approximately 480,000 clones, 87% detected once. Treatment of the sample: some 20 received Ad26.COV2.S at low or high dose, single or two shots; a few received placebo; per-sample allocation not given. The samples were gathered on day 63 after the first injection of vaccine or placebo. The sequencing used peripheral blood, collected in a trial of Ad26.COV2.S vaccine versus placebo. Source of these receptors: a person aged 18-65 years who received the Ad26.COV2.S COVID-19 vaccine or a placebo.

Of note for this clone: The same CDR3 can be traced to other DNA sequences in this sample. This rearrangement joins TRBV27 to TRBJ2-3; D may match TRBD1 or TRBD2 (6 bases each). Germline values: CDR1 MNHEY, CDR2 SMNVEV (reference sequence). The CDR3 is 14 residues long. V lost 3 bases and J lost 4, with 11 bases in between. CDR3 residues: CASSLRGVADTQYF. Here the CDR3 DNA reads TGTGCCAGCAGTTTGAGGGGGGTCGCAGATACGCAGTATTTT.

The table lists this clone with a count of one. The chain uses TRBV5-6 and TRBJ1-3; D unclear. With 4 bases removed from V and 1 base from J, the gap between germline ends came to 12 bases. This CDR3 contains 15 residues. Germline CDR1 SGHDT, CDR2 YYEEEE. CDR3 residues: CASSHASGSGNTIYF. CDR3 in DNA: TGTGCCAGCAGCCATGCCAGCGGGTCTGGAAACACCATATATTTT.

The chain recombines TRBV2 with TRBJ1-5; 8 bases are shared with TRBD1. Germline values: CDR1 SNHLY, CDR2 FYNNEI. The CDR3 is 13 residues long. V dropped 6 bases and J dropped 6; count of bases not matched to a gene: 4. DNA of the CDR3: TGTGCCAGCAGCAGGGGGCTAGCTCAGCCCCAGCATTTT. It translates to CASSRGLAQPQHF. Using reference TRBV2 and TRBJ1-5 for the parts outside the CDR3, the full variable domain is EPEVTQTPSHQVTQMGQEVILRCVPISNHLYFYWYRQILGQKVEFLVSFYNNEISEKSEIFDDQFSVERPDGSNFTLKIRSTKLEDSAMYFCASSRGLAQPQHFGDGTRLSIL.

The chain employs TRBV5-4 and TRBJ1-2; 8 nucleotides line up with TRBD1. V was clipped by 0 bases and J by 6 bases; unmatched bases: 16. There are 18 residues in the CDR3. Germline V gene sequence: CDR1 SGHNT, CDR2 YYREEE (reference sequence). The chain's CDR3 is CASSLGLRPQGAGNGYTF. As DNA, the CDR3 is TGTGCCAGCAGCTTGGGACTCCGGCCCCAGGGGGCGGGTAATGGCTACACCTTC.

This sequence joins TRBV5-1 and TRBJ1-1; D is possibly TRBD1 (5 bases). Per the germline V gene, CDR1 is SGHRS and CDR2 is YFSETQ. This CDR3 spans 17 amino acids. Deletions cut 5 bases from V and 6 bases from J, with 26 bases between. CDR3 bases: TGCGCCAGCAGTGGGGTCCAGTTCGGGGCGATTAGCGCTGAAGCTTTCTTT. This codes for CASSGVQFGAISAEAFF.

In its sample, this clone was seen once. The V and J genes are TRBV12-3 or TRBV12-4 and TRBJ1-2; no clear D gene. The V end lost 1 base, the J end lost 6 bases, and 9 bases lay between the germline ends. This CDR3 is built from 13 residues. The CDR3 sequence: CASSLGRSNGYTF. The CDR3 bases are TGTGCCAGCAGTTTAGGCAGGTCGAATGGCTACACCTTC.

This clone has just a few counts. The chain combines TRBV6-6 with TRBJ2-1; D might be TRBD2 (6 bases). Per germline, CDR1 MNHNY and CDR2 SVGAGI (reference sequence). Trimming removed 5 bases at V and 12 bases at J, with 14 bases between. The CDR3 totals 12 residues. The CDR3 reads CASSTKGTAQFF. In nucleotides, the CDR3 is TGTGCCAGCAGTACCAAAGGGACTGCGCAGTTCTTC.

This clone was counted once. The CDR3, as DNA: TGTGCCAGCAGCAAAAGGGGGTTCAACTACAATGAGCAGTTCTTC. It is translated as CASSKRGFNYNEQFF. The rearrangement uses TRBV9 and TRBJ2-1, with a possible D match to TRBD1 (6 bases). Germline loops: CDR1 SGDLS, CDR2 YYNGEE. V was pared by 4 bases and J by 3 bases, with 14 bases between. This CDR3 comprises 15 residues.

This chain connects TRBV13 to TRBJ2-5, with a tentative D call TRBD1 (6 bases). The CDR3 consists of 14 residues. The germline V gene has CDR1 PRHDT and CDR2 FYEKMQ (reference sequence). V lost 5 bases to trimming and J lost 4 bases, with 14 bases between them. CDR3 in amino acids: CASSAQGPLETQYF. In DNA form, the CDR3 reads TGTGCCAGCAGCGCCCAGGGGCCATTAGAGACCCAGTACTTC. Using reference TRBV13 and TRBJ2-5 for the parts outside the CDR3, the full variable domain is AAGVIQSPRHLIKEKRETATLKCYPIPRHDTVYWYQQGPGQDPQFLISFYEKMQSDKGSIPDRFSAQQFSDYHSELNMSSLELGDSALYFCASSAQGPLETQYFGPGTRLLVL.

The chain joins TRBV4-2 to TRBJ2-7, with 7 bases that match TRBD2. The CDR3 is 14 amino acids. Losses at the gene ends were 4 bases for V and 5 bases for J; bases not matched to a gene: 8. Germline CDR1 is LGHNA and CDR2 is YNFKEQ. The CDR3 bases are TGTGCCAGCAGCCCGGGGGAGGGCCGCGACGAGCAGTACTTC. Translating it yields CASSPGEGRDEQYF.

The J gene is TRBJ2-3, the V gene TRBV5-4; D not resolved. CDR1 is SGHNT, CDR2 YYREEE, per germline (reference sequence). This CDR3 has 14 amino acids. The V and J ends lost 4 bases and 2 bases respectively, with 11 bases between them. CDR3 protein: CASSLPQNTDTQYF. In DNA form, the CDR3 reads TGTGCCAGCAGCCTGCCCCAGAACACAGATACGCAGTATTTT.

This clone has a single count. The V and J genes are TRBV6-4 and TRBJ1-6; the D gene is possibly TRBD1 (6 bases). CDR1 and CDR2 (germline): MRHNA, SNTAGT. With 6 bases removed from V and 9 bases from J, the gap between germline ends came to 9 bases. This CDR3 has 12 amino acids. The CDR3 DNA reads TGTGCCAGCAGCCAAGGGGGTTCACCCCTCCACTTT. Encoded protein: CASSQGGSPLHF.

The rearrangement joins TRBV4-3 to TRBJ2-1, with 10 positions matching TRBD2. Germline values: CDR1 LGHNA, CDR2 YSLEER. V shed 1 base, J shed 5 bases, and the junction held 11 bases outside the gene matches. This CDR3 comprises 18 residues. Written as DNA, the CDR3 is TGCGCCAGCAGCCAAGGGGTTGTCCGGACTAGCGGAAACAATGAGCAGTTCTTC. This translates into CASSQGVVRTSGNNEQFF.

The rearrangement joins TRBV7-8 to TRBJ2-1; maybe TRBD2 (5 bases). V was shortened by 4 bases and J by 7 bases, with 14 bases between the two germline ends. Germline loops: CDR1 SGHVS, CDR2 FQNEAQ. The CDR3 is made up of 14 amino acids. DNA of the CDR3: TGTGCCAGCAGCTACGCGGAGGCTACAAATGAGCAGTTCTTC. This codes for CASSYAEATNEQFF.

This clone was seen only once. CDR3 amino acids: CASIRTGELFF. CDR3 nucleotides: TGTGCCAGCATTCGGACCGGGGAGCTGTTTTTT. This rearrangement joins TRBV25-1 to TRBJ2-2, with D hard to call. This CDR3 has 11 residues. Trimming pared 7 bases from V and 5 bases from J, leaving 5 bases between. Looked up from germline, CDR1 is MGHDK and CDR2 is SYGVNS.

The sample holds one count of this clone. The V and J genes are TRBV27 and TRBJ1-2, with D tentatively TRBD1 (6 bases). The V end lost 2 bases, the J end lost 6 bases, and 16 bases lay between the germline ends. Germline CDR1 is MNHEY and CDR2 is SMNVEV (reference sequence). This CDR3 has 15 residues. The CDR3 sequence is CASSLIGGPSDGYTF. The CDR3, as DNA: TGTGCCAGCAGTTTAATTGGGGGGCCGAGTGATGGCTACACCTTC.